The entry below gives a single T cell receptor beta chain sequence along with its context. Its antigen is undetermined. The sample comes from a study of blood T cells in healthy people across ages. The use of a sample-barcoded 5' primer and a J-beta primer mix characterized a second PCR of roughly 6 to 11 cycles. Each CDR3 protein gets one entry after TCRdb re-called the 5' RACE reads with MiXCR. The sample contains about 380,000 distinct CDR3 sequences, 45% to 65% of which appear only once. In terms of origin and age, donors were healthy Caucasian individuals from Russia aged about 6 to 90. Overall study findings and caveats: Calculation of diversity from one million T cells yielded estimates considered to be underestimates.

The CDR3 contains 16 residues. The trim removed 2 bases at V and 0 bases at J, leaving 6 bases unmatched. Germline values: CDR1 SGHRS, CDR2 YFSETQ. The specimen was blood. The origin of this receptor is a man aged 60 to 69 in good health. This sequence joins TRBV5-1 and TRBJ1-1; 8 positions agree with TRBD1. The CDR3 loop is CASSFGSTGVNTEAFF. Here the CDR3 DNA reads TGCGCCAGCAGCTTCGGATCGACAGGGGTGAACACTGAAGCTTTCTTT.